The clone carrying this TCR beta chain was recorded many times. Antigen specificity is unknown. cDNA synthesis used the whole RNA isolate, giving expressed TCRB sequences. Assay used: immunoSEQ multiplex PCR; TCRdb lists only in-frame clones, some missing. The sample carries about 190,000 clones, around 7.8% recorded once. These data are taken from a study of beta chain features in type 1 diabetes. Findings and limits, study-wide: The naive, central memory and Treg TCRB repertoires looked more alike in patients than they did in healthy donors. Moderately but significantly shorter TCRB CDR3s were found in Type 1 diabetes patients in all four CD4+ subsets. In type 1 diabetes patients, VDJ junctions had fewer insertions; deletions at these junctions were more frequent.

CDR1 SGHAT and CDR2 FQNNGV come from the germline V gene. This CDR3 is 14 amino acids long. V was pared by 4 bases and J by 0 bases, with 10 bases between. The receptor comes from a woman aged 40 to 49 with type 1 diabetes. The specimen was central memory CD4+ T cells from blood. The V gene is TRBV11-2, the J gene TRBJ2-7, with D possibly matching TRBD2 (6 bases). CDR3 sequence reads: CASSSGLNSYEQYF. For the CDR3, the DNA is TGTGCCAGCAGCTCGGGACTGAACTCCTACGAGCAGTACTTC.